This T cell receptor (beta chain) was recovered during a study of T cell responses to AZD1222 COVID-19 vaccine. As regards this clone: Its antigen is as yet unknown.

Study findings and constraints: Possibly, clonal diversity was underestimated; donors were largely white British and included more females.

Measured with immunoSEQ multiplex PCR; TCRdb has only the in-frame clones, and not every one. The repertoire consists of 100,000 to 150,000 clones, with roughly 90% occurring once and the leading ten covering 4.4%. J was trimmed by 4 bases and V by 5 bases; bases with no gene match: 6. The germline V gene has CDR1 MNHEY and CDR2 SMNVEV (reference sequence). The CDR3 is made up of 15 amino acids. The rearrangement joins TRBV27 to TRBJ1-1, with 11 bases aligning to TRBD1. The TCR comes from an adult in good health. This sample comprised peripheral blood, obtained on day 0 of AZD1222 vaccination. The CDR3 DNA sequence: TGTGCCAGCAGTGAAACCGGGACAGGGGGCACTGAAGCTTTCTTT. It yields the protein CASSETGTGGTEAFF.